The 30 T cell receptor beta chains given below trace back to one sample, sequenced in a study of T cell repertoires in aging, cancer and after chemotherapy. Rearranged V-D-J TRB sequences were amplified with a mixed TRB-A/B primer pool. MiXCR, run by TCRdb on the multiplex PCR reads, gives a single entry per CDR3 protein. This sample has more than 7,000 distinct CDR3 sequences; roughly 32% occur once, and the top ten carry around 3.3%. Peripheral blood genomic DNA, not sorted cells or RNA, was the template. The sequencing input was blood. The receptor set was obtained from a human donor in good health.

By sample fraction, this clonotype is medium-sized. The chain has TRBV29-1 and TRBJ1-3; a weak D match, TRBD1 (6 bases). CDR3 length: 14 residues. CDR1 and CDR2 from the germline V gene are SQVTM and ANQGSEA. V shed 6 bases and J shed 4 bases, with 16 bases lying between them. For the CDR3, the DNA is TGCAGCGTCGTTACGGGGGGGGGCGGAAACACCATATATTTT. Protein sequence: CSVVTGGGGNTIYF.

This chain connects TRBV6-1 to TRBJ2-2; 9 nucleotides line up with TRBD1. The CDR3 covers 16 residues. Per the germline V gene, CDR1 is MNHNS and CDR2 is SASEGT. Trimming at V came to 6 bases and at J to 0 bases, leaving 5 bases not matched to a gene. CDR3 protein: CASSPRQGANTGELFF. The DNA of the CDR3 is TGTGCCAGCAGCCCCAGACAGGGGGCGAACACCGGGGAGCTGTTTTTT.

This clonotype showed up just a few times. The V and J genes are TRBV6-1 and TRBJ2-4, with D perhaps TRBD2 (6 bases). Germline V lookup: CDR1 MNHNS, CDR2 SASEGT. Deletions cut 5 bases from V and 8 bases from J, with 10 bases between. CDR3 size: 12 residues. The CDR3 spells CASSPREDIQYF. The CDR3, as DNA: TGTGCCAGCAGTCCTAGGGAGGACATTCAGTACTTC.

This clonotype appeared once. One end of the junction is discordant with germline, which a read error may explain. The chain recombines TRBV27 with TRBJ1-6; no reliable D call. Looked up from germline, CDR1 is MNHEY and CDR2 is SMNVEV (reference sequence). There are 15 residues in the CDR3. The CDR3 sequence is CASSLAADLNSHLHF. Written as DNA, the CDR3 is TGTGCCAGCAGTTTGGCGGCAGACCTTAATTCACACCTCCACTTT.

The genes are TRBV20-1 and TRBJ2-2; TRBD2 aligns across 8 bases. The V gene end was trimmed by 8 bases and the J gene end by 4 bases; junction bases not matched to a gene: 6. The CDR3 runs 13 residues. Germline values: CDR1 DFQATT, CDR2 SNEGSKA (reference sequence). This CDR3 is CSPGGRSTGELFF. The CDR3 DNA follows: TGCAGTCCTGGCGGGAGGAGCACCGGGGAGCTGTTTTTT.

In its sample, this clonotype was seen a few times. The J gene is TRBJ1-1, the V gene TRBV20-1; TRBD1 might be the D (5 bases). CDR3 length: 14 amino acids. With 3 bases removed from V and 3 bases from J, the gap between germline ends came to 14 bases. Germline V gives CDR1 DFQATT, CDR2 SNEGSKA (reference sequence). The CDR3: CSASGGGSDTEAFF. The DNA of the CDR3 is TGCAGTGCTAGCGGCGGGGGATCAGACACTGAAGCTTTCTTT.

The sample holds a few counts of this clonotype. The chain employs TRBV19 and TRBJ1-1, with no clear D. The CDR3 totals 13 residues. V was shortened by 1 base and J by 1 base, with 4 bases between the two germline ends. The germline V gene encodes CDR1 LNHDA and CDR2 SQIVND (reference sequence). The CDR3 loop reads CASSIVPNTEAFF. CDR3 coding DNA: TGTGCCAGTAGTATAGTCCCGAACACTGAAGCTTTCTTT.

This chain links TRBV27 with TRBJ2-2; D possibly corresponds to TRBD1 (6 bases). Germline V gene sequence: CDR1 MNHEY, CDR2 SMNVEV (reference sequence). V was clipped by 0 bases and J by 7 bases, with 12 bases between them. This CDR3 comprises 15 residues. Here the CDR3 reads CASSLSWDIIGELFF. The CDR3 DNA is TGTGCCAGCAGTTTATCGTGGGACATAATCGGGGAGCTGTTTTTT.

The rearrangement links TRBV6-5 to TRBJ1-1, with D possibly TRBD1 on 6 matching bases. CDR3 length: 16 amino acids. The V end lost 2 bases, the J end lost 5 bases, and 18 bases lay between the germline ends. The germline CDR1 and CDR2 sequences are MNHEY and SVGAGI. The CDR3 DNA reads as TGTGCCAGCAGTTACGGTGCGGGCAGGGGAAAAACTGAAGCTTTCTTT. Protein product: CASSYGAGRGKTEAFF.

This clonotype appeared a single time. In DNA form, the CDR3 reads TGTGCCATCAGCCCGACTAGCGGGGACCAAGAGACCCAGTACTTC. This translates into CAISPTSGDQETQYF. V usage is TRBV10-3 and J usage is TRBJ2-5, with 11 bases that match TRBD2. This CDR3 spans 15 amino acids. Germline CDR1 and CDR2: ENHRY and SYGVKD. V gave up 6 bases and J gave up 0 bases; unmatched junction bases: 3.

This clonotype has a handful of counts. The chain links TRBV15 to TRBJ1-4, with D unclear. Trimming removed 2 bases at V and 5 bases at J, with 12 bases between. The length of the CDR3 is 15 residues. Germline values: CDR1 LNHNV, CDR2 YYDKDF (reference sequence). CDR3 residues: CATSRQSTSNEKLFF. The DNA for the CDR3 is TGTGCCACCAGCAGACAGTCAACCTCAAATGAAAAACTGTTTTTT. The full variable domain, completed using reference TRBV15 and TRBJ1-4, is DAMVIQNPRYQVTQFGKPVTLSCSQTLNHNVMYWYQQKSSQAPKLLFHYYDKDFNNEADTPDNFQSRRPNTSFCFLDIRSPGLGDTAMYLCATSRQSTSNEKLFFGSGTQLSVL.

This chain links TRBV28 with TRBJ2-7, with TRBD1 matching 7 bases. V shed 3 bases, J shed 4 bases, and the junction held 6 bases outside the gene matches. The CDR3 covers 14 residues. Germline CDR1 reads MDHEN; CDR2 reads SYDVKM. In DNA, the CDR3 is TGTGCCAGCAGTTTCGAGGGGGCTAGGTACGAGCAGTACTTC. Translation: CASSFEGARYEQYF.

The CDR3 protein is CSARDQVAGSYNEQFF. The CDR3 region has the DNA TGCAGTGCTAGAGATCAAGTAGCGGGTTCCTACAATGAGCAGTTCTTC. The chain is built from TRBV20-1 and TRBJ2-1; TRBD2 aligns across 7 bases. In germline, CDR1 is DFQATT, CDR2 SNEGSKA (reference sequence). V shed 0 bases and J 1 base; nucleotides not matched to a gene: 6. CDR3 size: 16 residues.

This clonotype was seen a handful of times. J is TRBJ2-7 and V is TRBV20-1, with D perhaps TRBD2 (6 bases). CDR1 is DFQATT and CDR2 is SNEGSKA in the germline V gene (reference sequence). Trimming left V 0 bases short and J 5 bases short, with 14 bases between. This CDR3 region has 14 residues. CDR3: CSARDPWGDDEQYF. The CDR3 coding sequence is TGCAGTGCTAGAGATCCTTGGGGGGATGACGAGCAGTACTTC.

This clonotype was observed a few times. The chain has TRBV6-6 and TRBJ2-5; D remains unclear. V was shortened by 6 bases and J by 5 bases, with 7 bases between the two germline ends. The CDR3 spans 11 residues. Germline CDR1 reads MNHNY; CDR2 reads SVGAGI (reference sequence). DNA for the CDR3: TGTGCCAGCAGCCTTGGGGAGACCCAGTACTTC. It specifies CASSLGETQYF.

This clonotype was recorded a few times. The chain is built from TRBV24-1 and TRBJ2-1; D could derive from TRBD1 or TRBD2 (7 bases each). V lost 1 base, J lost 5 bases, and 14 bases lay in between. This CDR3 comprises 16 residues. CDR1 KGHDR and CDR2 SFDVKD come from the germline V gene. The DNA for the CDR3 is TGTGCCACCAGTGATTTTGGCCAGGGGGGGAACAATGAGCAGTTCTTC. This gives the protein CATSDFGQGGNNEQFF.

This clonotype showed up just once. The chain carries TRBV11-3 and TRBJ2-6, with 8 nucleotides matching TRBD2. Trimming at V came to 8 bases and at J to 0 bases, leaving 9 bases not matched to a gene. The V gene's germline CDR1 is SGHNT and CDR2 YENEEA. The CDR3 sequence is 17 residues long. CDR3 sequence reads: CASGPGGGISGANVLTF. The CDR3 DNA is TGTGCCAGCGGTCCCGGGGGGGGGATCTCTGGGGCCAACGTCCTGACTTTC.

In this sample, this clonotype is medium-sized. The chain combines TRBV29-1 with TRBJ1-2, with D unclear. Germline values: CDR1 SQVTM, CDR2 ANQGSEA. Trimming shortened V by 2 bases and J by 4 bases, and 8 bases separated the two germline ends. The CDR3 is 12 amino acids. The CDR3: CSVETEFYGYTF. The CDR3 coding sequence is TGCAGCGTTGAAACAGAGTTCTATGGCTACACCTTC.

This chain connects TRBV20-1 to TRBJ2-1, with TRBD2 matching 14 bases. V trimming: 7 bases; J trimming: 13 bases; junction bases outside the gene matches: 6. This CDR3 is 12 amino acids long. Per germline, CDR1 DFQATT and CDR2 SNEGSKA (reference sequence). The CDR3 bases are TGCAGTGGTCGGGGGACTAGCGGGAGTCAGTTCTTC. Encoded protein: CSGRGTSGSQFF.

By frequency in the sample, this clonotype is medium-sized. J is TRBJ2-3 and V is TRBV29-1; D perhaps matches TRBD2 (6 bases). This CDR3 has 12 residues. CDR1 SQVTM and CDR2 ANQGSEA come from the germline V gene. Trimming stripped 4 bases from V and 6 bases from J, with 11 bases between. In DNA form, the CDR3 reads TGCAGCGTTGCGGGAGCGAGGGATACGCAGTATTTT. Its translation is CSVAGARDTQYF.

V and J are TRBV28 and TRBJ1-5; 7 bases are shared with TRBD1. The trim removed 4 bases at V and 5 bases at J, leaving 8 bases unmatched. Germline V gene data show CDR1 as MDHEN and CDR2 as SYDVKM. The CDR3 covers 15 residues. The CDR3 reads CASSSKTGFDQPQHF. The CDR3 DNA reads TGTGCCAGCAGTTCAAAGACAGGGTTTGATCAGCCCCAGCATTTT. Supplemented by reference TRBV28 and TRBJ1-5, the full variable domain reads DVKVTQSSRYLVKRTGEKVFLECVQDMDHENMFWYRQDPGLGLRLIYFSYDVKMKEKGDIPEGYSVSREKKERFSLILESASTNQTSMYLCASSSKTGFDQPQHFGDGTRLSIL.

The CDR3 here is CASSETSGTYNEQFF. In nucleotides, the CDR3 is TGTGCCAGCAGTGAGACTAGCGGGACCTACAATGAGCAGTTCTTC. V and J are TRBV12-3 or TRBV12-4 and TRBJ2-1; 11 bases fit TRBD2. The CDR3 has 15 residues. Losses at the gene ends were 5 bases for V and 2 bases for J; bases not matched to a gene: 2.

The chain recombines TRBV5-6 with TRBJ2-5; no clear D gene. This CDR3 is 11 amino acids long. The germline V and J ends were trimmed by 2 bases and 1 base, with 0 bases remaining between them. Germline V gene data show CDR1 as SGHDT and CDR2 as YYEEEE. As DNA, the CDR3 is TGTGCCAGCAGCTTCCAAGAGACCCAGTACTTC. Encoded protein: CASSFQETQYF.

The V gene is TRBV6-5, the J gene TRBJ2-3, with a possible D match to TRBD1 (5 bases). Germline-derived CDR1 and CDR2 are MNHEY and SVGAGI. The CDR3 covers 13 residues. Trimming took off 10 bases at V and 2 bases at J, with 13 bases between the two ends. In DNA form, the CDR3 reads TGTGCCACACAGACAGAAAACACAGATACGCAGTATTTT. Translating gives CATQTENTDTQYF.

There are a few counts of this clonotype. V usage is TRBV4-3 and J usage is TRBJ1-1; D may be TRBD1 (5 bases). Germline V CDR1 and CDR2: LGHNA, YSLEER. V shed 4 bases and J shed 0 bases, with 9 bases lying between them. The CDR3 length is 14 residues. CDR3 in amino acids: CASSLGTVNTEAFF. The CDR3 nucleotides are TGCGCCAGCAGCCTCGGGACGGTGAACACTGAAGCTTTCTTT.

This clonotype was seen a handful of times. CDR3 region: CASTFLGDSEQYF. CDR3 DNA sequence: TGTGCCAGCACCTTCCTAGGCGACTCCGAGCAGTACTTC. This chain links TRBV7-9 with TRBJ2-7; D gene ambiguous. Per germline, CDR1 SEHNR and CDR2 FQNEAQ (reference sequence). The CDR3 contains 13 residues. V was clipped by 7 bases and J by 6 bases, with 16 bases between them. Based on the CDR3 plus reference TRBV7-9 and TRBJ2-7, the full variable domain is DTGVSQNPRHKITKRGQNVTFRCDPISEHNRLYWYRQTLGQGPEFLTYFQNEAQLEKSRLLSDRFSAERPKGSFSTLEIQRTEQGDSAMYLCASTFLGDSEQYFGPGTRLTVT.

V and J are TRBV5-4 and TRBJ1-1; no definite D call. CDR1 is SGHNT and CDR2 is YYREEE in the germline V gene (reference sequence). V lost 3 bases, J lost 8 bases, and 14 bases lay in between. The CDR3 sequence is 13 residues long. The CDR3 DNA sequence: TGTGCCAGCAGCTCCCGGGGTAGGATCGAAGCTTTCTTT. Protein product: CASSSRGRIEAFF. Combining the CDR3 with reference TRBV5-4 and TRBJ1-1 gives the whole variable domain ETGVTQSPTHLIKTRGQQVTLRCSSQSGHNTVSWYQQALGQGPQFIFQYYREEENGRGNFPPRFSGLQFPNYSSELNVNALELDDSALYLCASSSRGRIEAFFGQGTRLTVV.

This clonotype has a handful of counts. The chain couples TRBV24-1 to TRBJ2-2, with TRBD1 identical over 8 bases. Germline CDR1 reads KGHDR; CDR2 reads SFDVKD. This CDR3 has 16 residues. The junction had 3 bases not matched to a gene; V was cut back by 3 bases and J by 1 base. Written as DNA, the CDR3 is TGTGCCACCAGTGATCCCGGGACAGGGAACACCGGGGAGCTGTTTTTT. Its translation is CATSDPGTGNTGELFF.

The chain is built from TRBV20-1 and TRBJ1-4; D is possibly TRBD1 (5 bases). V shed 3 bases and J shed 8 bases, with 13 bases lying between them. The CDR3 is 13 amino acids. Germline V CDR1 and CDR2: DFQATT, SNEGSKA (reference sequence). CDR3: CSASNTAGEKLFF. In DNA, the CDR3 is TGCAGTGCTAGTAATACGGCAGGGGAAAAACTGTTTTTT.

This clonotype was picked up a small number of times. V and J are TRBV20-1 and TRBJ1-1, with D hard to call. From germline, CDR1 is DFQATT and CDR2 SNEGSKA (reference sequence). Trimming pared 5 bases from V and 7 bases from J, leaving 8 bases between. The CDR3 extends over 10 amino acids. The DNA for the CDR3 is TGCAGTGCTTGGTCCGATGAAGCTTTCTTT. It codes for CSAWSDEAFF.